This is a list of T cell receptor beta chains from one sample in a study of T-cell reconstitution after alpha-beta-depleted transplantation in children. TCRdb itself ran the PCR reads through MiXCR, one entry per CDR3 protein. The table shows around 240,000 distinct CDR3 sequences, with roughly 8.2% occurring only once. The sequenced sample was PBMCs, mostly from graft donor cells, obtained 180 days after TCRalphabeta/CD19-depleted stem cell transplant. These receptors were taken from a male patient younger than 18 who had a stem cell transplant for acute lymphoblastic leukemia, so the T cells may come from the graft donor. CDR3s include the opening cysteine and the closing phenylalanine or tryptophan. D genes are given only for firm matches. Clone size, where shown, is once, few, many, or a class for clones that have expanded.

size	V	D	length	J	DNA	CDR3
many	TRBV2	-	12	TRBJ1-4	TGTGCCAGCAGGGCCGATGGGGAAAAACTGTTTTTT	CASRADGEKLFF
many	TRBV7-9	-	14	TRBJ1-5	TGTGCCAGCAGCTTAGGAGGGGTAGATCAGCCCCAGCATTTT	CASSLGGVDQPQHF
many	TRBV3-1	-	13	TRBJ2-1	TGTGCCAGCAGCCAAGGGGACTGGACCGAGCAGTTCTTC	CASSQGDWTEQFF
many	TRBV4-2	-	15	TRBJ2-1	TGTGCCAGCAGCCAAGGGAGGGAACGGGAATATGAGCAGTTCTTC	CASSQGREREYEQFF
few	TRBV23-1	-	13	TRBJ2-7	TGCGCCAGCAGTCAGGGTAGCGCCTACGAGCAGTACTTC	CASSQGSAYEQYF
many	TRBV11-2	-	15	TRBJ1-6	TGTGCCAGCAGCTTAGAGGCGCAGGGGAATTCACCCCTCCACTTT	CASSLEAQGNSPLHF
many	TRBV15	TRBD1	15	TRBJ2-7	TGTGCCACCAGCAGGAGGGAGACAGGGGGCAACGAGCAGTACTTC	CATSRRETGGNEQYF
many	TRBV29-1	-	13	TRBJ2-7	TGCAGCGTTTTCTCCGGGAAAGCCTACGAGCAGTACTTC	CSVFSGKAYEQYF
many	TRBV28	-	14	TRBJ1-5	TGTGCCAGCAGTTTCAGGACCCCCCATCAGCCCCAGCATTTT	CASSFRTPHQPQHF
many	TRBV29-1	-	13	TRBJ2-1	TGCAGCGCTCCTGACCAATCCTACAATGAGCAGTTCTTC	CSAPDQSYNEQFF
many	TRBV6-2/TRBV6-3	-	18	TRBJ1-6	TGTGCCAGCAGTTCCACCTTGACCCAGAGCTCCTATAATTCACCCCTCCACTTT	CASSSTLTQSSYNSPLHF
-	TRBV19	TRBD2	14	TRBJ2-3	TGTGCCAGTAGCGCCTCTAGCGGGGGCCTTTTGCAGTATTTT	CASSASSGGLLQYF
many	TRBV6-5	-	14	TRBJ1-4	TGTGCCAGCCAACGAAGGATGACGGATGAAAAACTGTTTTTT	CASQRRMTDEKLFF
many	TRBV6-1	-	15	TRBJ1-5	TGTGCCAGCAGCCCTGGACCGAGGGGTGGTCAGCCCCAGCATTTT	CASSPGPRGGQPQHF
many	TRBV5-1	TRBD1	14	TRBJ1-2	TGCGCCAGCAGCTCGACAGGGGCGGACTATGGCTACACCTTC	CASSSTGADYGYTF
many	TRBV7-6	-	14	TRBJ2-7	TGTGCCAGCAGCTTAGTCTCGTTTTCCTACGAGCAGTACTTC	CASSLVSFSYEQYF
many	TRBV24-1	-	15	TRBJ2-7	TGTGCCACCAGTGATGGGGCTACCGGTCGGTACGAGCAGTACTTC	CATSDGATGRYEQYF
many	TRBV12-3/TRBV12-4	-	11	TRBJ2-2	TGTGCCAGCAGGTTTCGGGAGGAGCTGTTTTTT	CASRFREELFF
many	TRBV7-2	TRBD2	21	TRBJ2-2	TGTGCCAGCAGCTTAGCCCGGGGAGGGGCTATGCAAAGGTGGAACACCGGGGAGCTGTTTTTT	CASSLARGGAMQRWNTGELFF
many	TRBV28	TRBD1	14	TRBJ1-5	TGTGCCAGCAGCCTCGGGACAGGGGTCCAGCCCCAGCATTTT	CASSLGTGVQPQHF
-	TRBV20-1	TRBD2	15	TRBJ2-7	TGCAGTGCTACCTCCAGACTAGCCGGCCTCGCCGAGCAGTACTTC	CSATSRLAGLAEQYF
many	TRBV10-3	TRBD2	19	TRBJ2-5	TGTGCCATCAGCGAGGAGGCTAGCGGGAGTCTGGGGGACCAAGAGACCCAGTACTTC	CAISEEASGSLGDQETQYF
many	TRBV9	TRBD2	15	TRBJ2-7	TGTGCCAGCAGCCCACAAAGCGGGGGTACCTACGAGCAGTACTTC	CASSPQSGGTYEQYF
many	TRBV12-3/TRBV12-4	TRBD1	12	TRBJ2-1	TGTGCCAGCAGTTTTGCAGGGGGTGAGCAGTTCTTC	CASSFAGGEQFF
many	TRBV5-1	-	12	TRBJ1-6	TGCGCCAGCAGCTTGGACCGCTCACCCCTCCACTTT	CASSLDRSPLHF
many	TRBV7-9	-	13	TRBJ1-1	TGTGCCAGCAGGGACAGAGTGAACACTGAAGCTTTCTTT	CASRDRVNTEAFF
many	TRBV20-1	TRBD2	17	TRBJ2-1	TGCAGTGCTAGGGGGTCGAGCGGGAAAAGAGTTAGGAATGAGCAGTTCTTC	CSARGSSGKRVRNEQFF
many	TRBV20-1	TRBD2	15	TRBJ2-1	TGCAGTGCCATGCCTAGCGGGGGAACCTACAATGAGCAGTTCTTC	CSAMPSGGTYNEQFF
many	TRBV7-9	-	14	TRBJ1-2	TGTGCCAGCAGCTTGCCGACAGAAGGCTATGGCTACACCTTC	CASSLPTEGYGYTF
few	TRBV14	TRBD1	17	TRBJ2-1	TGTGCCAGCAGCCAGCTCGGACCCAGGGGGCCGGTTAATGAGCAGTTCTTC	CASSQLGPRGPVNEQFF
-	TRBV7-8	-	13	TRBJ2-7	TGTGCCAGCAGCTTAGAGCCCCTAGCCGAGCAGTACTTC	CASSLEPLAEQYF
-	TRBV5-5	-	17	TRBJ2-7	TGTGCCAGCAGCTTCCGTGGTGTGGCAACGTACTCCTACGAGCAGTACTTC	CASSFRGVATYSYEQYF
many	TRBV7-9	-	13	TRBJ1-4	TGTGCCAGCAGCCCAACACTGGAGGAAAAACTGTTTTTT	CASSPTLEEKLFF
many	TRBV20-1	-	11	TRBJ2-7	TGCAGTGCTAATTTACTAGTCGACTGGTACTTC	CSANLLVDWYF
-	TRBV2	TRBD2	15	TRBJ2-1	TGTGCCAGCATTTCCGGGACTAGCGGGAGGGCTGGTCAGTTCTTC	CASISGTSGRAGQFF
many	TRBV29-1	-	11	TRBJ1-5	TGCAGCGTAGGGGACGATCAGCCCCAGCATTTT	CSVGDDQPQHF
many	TRBV12-3/TRBV12-4	-	14	TRBJ2-7	TGTGCCAGCAGTTTATCGCAGGGCCCCTACGAGCAGTACTTC	CASSLSQGPYEQYF
-	TRBV20-1	-	13	TRBJ2-5	TGCAGTGCTAATCCTGGCGGACGAGAGACCCAGTACTTC	CSANPGGRETQYF
many	TRBV20-1	TRBD1	15	TRBJ2-2	TGCAGTGCTAGCTTGGACAGGGGGCGGACCGGGGAGCTGTTTTTT	CSASLDRGRTGELFF
few	TRBV20-1	-	15	TRBJ2-7	TGCAGTGCTTTTTGGTCGGATTCGAACCCCTACGAGCAGTACTTC	CSAFWSDSNPYEQYF
many	TRBV5-1	-	14	TRBJ2-3	TGCGCCAGCAGACGGGAAGCCAGACCAGATACGCAGTATTTT	CASRREARPDTQYF
many	TRBV7-2	-	14	TRBJ1-1	TGTGCCAGCAGCTCCCGCTACTCCAACACTGAAGCTTTCTTT	CASSSRYSNTEAFF
many	TRBV6-1	-	14	TRBJ1-3	TGTGCCAGCAGTCCACTACACCTAAGAAACACCATATATTTT	CASSPLHLRNTIYF
many	TRBV6-4	TRBD2	12	TRBJ2-7	TGTGCCAGCAAGGGAGGGGCCTACGAGCAGTACTTC	CASKGGAYEQYF
many	TRBV29-1	-	13	TRBJ2-1	TGCAGCGTTGGGACAGTTATGTTGAATGAGCAGTTCTTC	CSVGTVMLNEQFF
many	TRBV4-2	-	12	TRBJ1-5	TGTGCCAGCAGCCAAGGGGATCAGCCCCAGCATTTT	CASSQGDQPQHF
many	TRBV28	-	15	TRBJ2-1	TGTGCCAGCAGTTTACGGGGGACAGTACACAATGAGCAGTTCTTC	CASSLRGTVHNEQFF
many	TRBV9	TRBD1	15	TRBJ1-1	TGTGCCAGCAGCGTGACAGGGGGATGGAACACTGAAGCTTTCTTT	CASSVTGGWNTEAFF
many	TRBV6-1	TRBD2	15	TRBJ2-3	TGTGCCAGCAGTGTCGGGACTAGCTACACAGATACGCAGTATTTT	CASSVGTSYTDTQYF
many	TRBV24-1	TRBD1	14	TRBJ2-5	TGTGCCACCAGTGATACAGGGGCGGAAGAGACCCAGTACTTC	CATSDTGAEETQYF
many	TRBV5-6	TRBD1	18	TRBJ2-6	TGTGCCAGCAGCCCGCTGGGGACAGGGGTCTCTGGGGCCAACGTCCTGACTTTC	CASSPLGTGVSGANVLTF
many	TRBV3-1	-	19	TRBJ1-5	TGTGCCAGCAGCCGCCCCACGGCAGGGGAGGTATATAGCAATCAGCCCCAGCATTTT	CASSRPTAGEVYSNQPQHF
few	TRBV7-6	TRBD1	17	TRBJ2-3	TGTGCCAGCAGCCTTCCGCCCGACAGGGTAGACACAGATACGCAGTATTTT	CASSLPPDRVDTDTQYF